This TCR beta chain was observed in a study of shared clonotypes between healthy human individuals. Study-level findings and limits: The sharing of roughly 5% of naive CD4 clonotypes was seen across a few donors. The expectation was that sequencing depth would affect clonotype sharing among donors.

In the case of this clone: Antigen specificity is unknown.

All the donors were Caucasian adults who lived in Nashville, Tennessee. Trimming took 4 bases from V and 2 from J, leaving 23 bases between them. Germline CDR1 is MGHRA and CDR2 is YSYEKL. The CDR3 runs 18 residues. Only in-frame clones appear in the TCRdb table, and some are missing; sequencing was by immunoSEQ multiplex PCR. This sample has some 2.4 million clones, with 80% to 95% found just once. The sample comprised naive CD4+ T cells from PBMCs. Subset reported: CD45RA+ positively selected. The TCR originated in a man aged 18 to 29 in good health. Some clones in this sample may be carry-over from other donors' samples. This chain uses TRBV4-1 with TRBJ2-5; maybe TRBD2 (6 bases). The CDR3 sequence: CASSPQGISTRLQETQYF. In nucleotides, the CDR3 is TGCGCCAGCAGCCCCCAAGGCATTTCGACTAGACTGCAAGAGACCCAGTACTTC.